This T cell receptor beta chain was retrieved from a study of T cells in Graves' hyperthyroidism and ophthalmopathy. Study context: Peripheral blood draws took place at initial diagnosis, ahead of any treatment.

The source material, RNA transcripts, was used to amplify TCR beta CDR3 regions. HTBI primers were the set used in a first-round RT-PCR of the TCR CDR3. TCRdb reprocessed the multiplex PCR reads via MiXCR and lists one record per CDR3 protein. The sample shows around 520,000 distinct CDR3 sequences, around 22% of them seen only once. The source is a woman aged 25 to 39 with Graves' ophthalmopathy. Specimen: blood.

CDR3 sequence (DNA): TGCAGTGCTAGAGATCCCGGGACAGGGGACTCCTTCTCTGGAAACACCATATATTTT. Encoded protein: CSARDPGTGDSFSGNTIYF. V gene TRBV20-1 combines with J gene TRBJ1-3, with 10 bases that match TRBD1. CDR3 length: 19 amino acids. Per the germline V gene, CDR1 is DFQATT and CDR2 is SNEGSKA (reference sequence). The J segment lost 0 bases and the V segment lost 0 bases, leaving 11 bases of the junction unmatched.